This T cell receptor beta chain was obtained from a study of identifying expanded T cells in peripheral blood. Study conclusions and caveats: Across healthy donors, higher total template counts meant significantly greater approximately two-week count variance.

Worth noting for this clone: The antigen is not known.

Profiling relied on immunoSEQ multiplex PCR, and the TCRdb table lists in-frame clones only, not all of them. The table has 100,000 to 150,000 clones, 75% to 90% seen once; the top ten hold roughly 8%. Trimming cost V 8 bases and J 1 base, with 24 bases left between them. Germline-derived CDR1 and CDR2 are WNHNN and SYGVQD (reference sequence). The length of the CDR3 is 17 residues. No infections or other immune events were documented during collection. V and J are TRBV10-1 and TRBJ2-7, with TRBD1 as a possible D gene (6 bases). This receptor was identified in a person aged 18 to 75 in good health. Sequencing used blood. CDR3 sequence reads: CASLPSGHKYRSYEQYF. For the CDR3, the DNA is TGCGCCAGCCTCCCTTCGGGACACAAATACAGGTCCTACGAGCAGTACTTC.